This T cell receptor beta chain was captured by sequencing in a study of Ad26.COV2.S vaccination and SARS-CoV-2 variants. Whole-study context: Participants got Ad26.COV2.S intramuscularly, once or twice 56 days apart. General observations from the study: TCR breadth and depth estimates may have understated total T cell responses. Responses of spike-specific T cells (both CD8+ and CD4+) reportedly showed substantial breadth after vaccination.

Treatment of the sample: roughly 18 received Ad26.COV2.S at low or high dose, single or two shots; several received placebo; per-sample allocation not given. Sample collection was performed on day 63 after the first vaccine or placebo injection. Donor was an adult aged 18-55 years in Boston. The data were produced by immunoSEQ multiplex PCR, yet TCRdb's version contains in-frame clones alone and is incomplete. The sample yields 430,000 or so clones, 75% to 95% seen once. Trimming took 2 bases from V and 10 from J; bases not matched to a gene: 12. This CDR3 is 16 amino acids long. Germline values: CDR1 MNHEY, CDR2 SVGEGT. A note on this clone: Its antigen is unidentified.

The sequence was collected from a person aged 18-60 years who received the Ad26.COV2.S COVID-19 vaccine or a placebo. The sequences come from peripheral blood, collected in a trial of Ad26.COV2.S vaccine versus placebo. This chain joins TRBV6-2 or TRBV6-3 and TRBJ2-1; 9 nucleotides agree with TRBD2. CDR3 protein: CASSYNEREAAGEQFF. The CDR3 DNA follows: TGTGCCAGCAGTTACAACGAGCGGGAGGCGGCAGGGGAGCAGTTCTTC.